This record looks at one TCR beta chain sequence and its context. TCRdb re-called the PCR reads via MiXCR. Of around 45,000 clones listed, approximately 4.1% are singletons. These data originate in a study of metastatic and nonmetastatic thyroid tumors. V shed 0 bases and J shed 3 bases, with 9 bases lying between them. Germline CDR1 reads DFQATT; CDR2 reads SNEGSKA (reference sequence). CDR3 size: 13 residues. Thyroid surgery was performed in patients who had received no treatment beforehand. Sequenced: blood. This TCR derives from a female donor with papillary thyroid cancer or a benign thyroid nodule (not recorded which). Some clones in this sample may be carry-over from other donors' samples. This chain joins TRBV20-1 and TRBJ2-7, with D uncertain. CDR3 coding DNA: TGCAGTGCTAGAGATTGGTCCAGCTACGAGCAGTACTTC. Protein: CSARDWSSYEQYF.